The 11 T cell receptor beta chains in this list originate from one sample, sequenced in a study of blood T cell repertoires in COVID-19. Method: immunoSEQ multiplex PCR; TCRdb's copy keeps in-frame clones and lacks some. The data show some 300,000 clones, around nine tenths seen once. The sample was peripheral blood. These receptors all stem from a man aged 70-80 years with acute or convalescent COVID-19.

This clone showed up just once. This sequence joins TRBV13 and TRBJ2-7; perhaps TRBD2 as D (6 bases). The CDR3 covers 15 residues. The germline V and J ends were trimmed by 1 base and 0 bases, with 10 bases remaining between them. CDR1 and CDR2 (germline): PRHDT, FYEKMQ (reference sequence). CDR3 sequence reads: CASSLEEGLSYEQYF. The CDR3 nucleotides are TGTGCCAGCAGCTTAGAGGAGGGGCTCTCCTACGAGCAGTACTTC.

This clone has more than one count but fewer than ten. This chain links TRBV5-1 with TRBJ2-7; the match to TRBD1 covers 9 bases. This CDR3 contains 14 residues. Trimming at V came to 3 bases and at J to 6 bases, leaving 7 bases not matched to a gene. CDR1 is SGHRS, CDR2 YFSETQ, per germline. The CDR3 DNA follows: TGCGCCAGCAGCTACGGACAGGGGATGGTCGAGCAGTACTTC. It encodes CASSYGQGMVEQYF.

The chain combines TRBV5-1 with TRBJ1-2; D gene unclear. Germline CDR1 reads SGHRS; CDR2 reads YFSETQ. V was trimmed by 2 bases and J by 3 bases, leaving 5 bases between them. The CDR3 has 12 residues. CDR3: CASSFGDYGYTF. In DNA form, the CDR3 reads TGCGCCAGCAGCTTTGGAGACTATGGCTACACCTTC.

This sequence joins TRBV5-6 and TRBJ1-2; D gene unclear. V dropped 0 bases and J dropped 2 bases, with 20 bases sitting between them. The CDR3 consists of 18 residues. CDR1 is SGHDT and CDR2 is YYEEEE in the germline V gene. The CDR3 bases are TGTGCCAGCAGCTTGGAAGTAGGCCCCCTAGCCTCGAACTATGGCTACACCTTC. This gives the protein CASSLEVGPLASNYGYTF. Based on the CDR3 plus reference TRBV5-6 and TRBJ1-2, the full variable domain is DAGVTQSPTHLIKTRGQQVTLRCSPKSGHDTVSWYQQALGQGPQFIFQYYEEEERQRGNFPDRFSGHQFPNYSSELNVNALLLGDSALYLCASSLEVGPLASNYGYTFGSGTRLTVV.

This clone has only one observation. The V gene is TRBV7-2, the J gene TRBJ1-5; D possibly corresponds to TRBD1 (5 bases). V shed 1 base and J shed 9 bases, with 19 bases lying between them. The CDR3 is made up of 16 amino acids. Looked up from germline, CDR1 is SGHTA and CDR2 is FQGNSA. This chain's CDR3 is CASSLVGDKGSRPQHF. In DNA form, the CDR3 reads TGTGCCAGCAGCTTAGTCGGCGACAAGGGGTCTCGGCCCCAGCATTTT.

This chain joins TRBV2 and TRBJ2-2; 8 bases line up with TRBD1. Germline lookup yields CDR1 SNHLY and CDR2 FYNNEI. The CDR3 contains 13 residues. The junction had 3 bases not matched to a gene; V was cut back by 6 bases and J by 6 bases. The CDR3 nucleotides read TGTGCCAGCAGAACAGGGGGTGCCGGGGAGCTGTTTTTT. This gives the protein CASRTGGAGELFF.

The chain carries TRBV7-9 and TRBJ1-5; D may be TRBD1 (5 bases). The CDR3 runs to 17 residues. V dropped 2 bases and J dropped 2 bases, with 16 bases sitting between them. Germline loops: CDR1 SEHNR, CDR2 FQNEAQ (reference sequence). CDR3 residues: CASSLTGGLGGNQPQHF. CDR3 nucleotide sequence: TGTGCCAGCAGCTTAACGGGGGGATTGGGTGGCAATCAGCCCCAGCATTTT.

This chain uses TRBV7-6 with TRBJ1-1, with D possibly being TRBD1 (6 bases). There are 14 residues in the CDR3. Germline CDR1 is SGHVS and CDR2 is FNYEAQ. V shed 5 bases and J shed 4 bases, with 14 bases lying between them. This chain's CDR3 is CASSQQGSGTEAFF. The CDR3 nucleotides are TGTGCCAGCAGCCAACAGGGTTCGGGCACTGAAGCTTTCTTT.

This rearrangement joins TRBV29-1 to TRBJ2-5; weak D call: TRBD1 (6 bases). The V end was cut by 3 bases, the J end by 5 bases, with 10 bases between. Germline loops: CDR1 SQVTM, CDR2 ANQGSEA. The CDR3 extends over 12 amino acids. CDR3 protein: CSVESQGETQYF. The CDR3 DNA is TGCAGCGTTGAGAGTCAGGGGGAGACCCAGTACTTC.

This clone appeared a single time. The rearrangement joins TRBV9 to TRBJ2-7; a possible D gene is TRBD1 (6 bases). Trimming shortened V by 3 bases and J by 1 base, and 14 bases separated the two germline ends. Germline V gene sequence: CDR1 SGDLS, CDR2 YYNGEE. The CDR3 consists of 15 residues. As DNA, the CDR3 is TGTGCCAGCAGCGCCCAGGACAGTGTGTCCTACGAGCAGTACTTC. Amino acids: CASSAQDSVSYEQYF.

The chain employs TRBV3-1 (or the pseudogene TRBV3-2) and TRBJ1-1; D perhaps matches TRBD1 (5 bases). The germline gives CDR1 LGHDT, CDR2 YNNKEL (reference sequence). Trimming left V 4 bases short and J 12 bases short, with 18 bases between. This CDR3 has 13 residues. The CDR3 reads CASSPLGEGGPFF. CDR3 bases: TGTGCCAGCAGCCCCTTAGGGGAGGGTGGACCTTTCTTT.